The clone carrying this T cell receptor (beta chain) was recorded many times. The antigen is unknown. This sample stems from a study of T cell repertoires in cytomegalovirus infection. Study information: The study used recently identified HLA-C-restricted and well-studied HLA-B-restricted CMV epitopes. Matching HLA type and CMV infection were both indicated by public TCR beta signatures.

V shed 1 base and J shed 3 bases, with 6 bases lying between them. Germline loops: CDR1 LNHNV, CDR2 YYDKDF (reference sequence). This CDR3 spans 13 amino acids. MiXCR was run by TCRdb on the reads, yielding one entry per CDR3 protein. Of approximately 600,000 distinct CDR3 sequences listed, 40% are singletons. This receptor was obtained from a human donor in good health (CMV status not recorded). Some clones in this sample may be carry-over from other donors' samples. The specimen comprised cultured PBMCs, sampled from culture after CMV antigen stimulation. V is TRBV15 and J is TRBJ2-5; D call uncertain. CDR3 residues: CATSRGTEETQYF. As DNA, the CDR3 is TGTGCCACCAGCAGAGGTACCGAAGAGACCCAGTACTTC. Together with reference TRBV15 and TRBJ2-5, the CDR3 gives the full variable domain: DAMVIQNPRYQVTQFGKPVTLSCSQTLNHNVMYWYQQKSSQAPKLLFHYYDKDFNNEADTPDNFQSRRPNTSFCFLDIRSPGLGDTAMYLCATSRGTEETQYFGPGTRLLVL.